These 32 T cell receptor beta chains originate from one sample sequenced in a study of CD8 T cells in Susac syndrome. Random hexamers primed reverse transcription of about 0.45 to 1 ug RNA. TCRdb used MiXCR to reprocess the immunoSEQ multiplex PCR reads, holding one entry per CDR3 protein. This sample has about 300,000 distinct CDR3 sequences, with about 92% found just once. The sequenced sample consisted of CD4+ T cells from PBMCs. These receptors were obtained from a human donor with multiple sclerosis.

V gene TRBV3-1 combines with J gene TRBJ2-3; TRBD2 matches 8 bases. The CDR3 is made up of 15 amino acids. Trimming took 1 base from V and 4 from J; bases not matched to a gene: 4. CDR1 and CDR2 from the germline V gene are LGHDT and YNNKEL (reference sequence). CDR3 in DNA: TGTGCCAGCAGCCAAGGCGGGGGGTCGGCAGATACGCAGTATTTT. Translation: CASSQGGGSADTQYF.

This clonotype has a single count. The genes are TRBV7-8 and TRBJ1-1; perhaps TRBD1 as D (6 bases). The germline V gene has CDR1 SGHVS and CDR2 FQNEAQ. The CDR3 is 13 residues long. Trimming took off 5 bases at V and 3 bases at J, with 10 bases between the two ends. The DNA of the CDR3 is TGTGCCAGCAGCCACGGGGGGCACACTGAAGCTTTCTTT. Translated, it gives CASSHGGHTEAFF.

This chain joins TRBV12-3 or TRBV12-4 and TRBJ2-6; TRBD2 aligns across 8 bases. V gave up 3 bases and J gave up 2 bases; unmatched junction bases: 9. The CDR3 is 18 amino acids. In DNA form, the CDR3 reads TGTGCCAGCAGTTTCAGCGGGGGAACCTTCCCTGGGGCCAACGTCCTGACTTTC. It yields the protein CASSFSGGTFPGANVLTF.

This rearrangement joins TRBV30 to TRBJ1-6; 9 bases agree with TRBD1. From germline, CDR1 is GTSNPN and CDR2 SVGIG (reference sequence). The CDR3 runs to 16 residues. With V trimmed by 3 bases and J by 4 bases, 7 bases remained unmatched. CDR3 region: CAWREPGTGYNSPLHF. The CDR3 DNA follows: TGTGCCTGGAGGGAGCCCGGGACAGGGTATAATTCACCCCTCCACTTT. Full variable domain (rest looked up from reference TRBV30 and TRBJ1-6): SQTIHQWPATLVQPVGSPLSLECTVEGTSNPNLYWYRQAAGRGLQLLFYSVGIGQISSEVPQNLSASRPQDRQFILSSKKLLLSDSGFYLCAWREPGTGYNSPLHFGNGTRLTVT.

The chain employs TRBV3-1 and TRBJ2-2; 9 nucleotides line up with TRBD2. Germline CDR1 is LGHDT and CDR2 is YNNKEL (reference sequence). The CDR3 is 14 amino acids. J was trimmed by 6 bases and V by 4 bases; bases with no gene match: 3. The CDR3, as DNA: TGTGCCAGCAGCCGGCGGGGGGGCCCCGGGGAGCTGTTTTTT. Residues: CASSRRGGPGELFF.

The rearrangement links TRBV30 to TRBJ2-1; no firm D call. Per germline, CDR1 GTSNPN and CDR2 SVGIG (reference sequence). The CDR3 has 13 amino acids. Trimming shortened V by 3 bases and J by 1 base, and 7 bases separated the two germline ends. CDR3 DNA: TGTGCCTGGAGAGGAGTTTCCTACAATGAGCAGTTCTTC. Translated: CAWRGVSYNEQFF.

The CDR3 spells CAWSVQEFNEQFF. CDR3 sequence (DNA): TGTGCCTGGAGTGTACAGGAGTTCAATGAGCAGTTCTTC. The gene calls are TRBV30 and TRBJ2-1; D is perhaps TRBD1 (5 bases). Trimming removed 0 bases at V and 6 bases at J, with 9 bases between. CDR1 is GTSNPN, CDR2 SVGIG, per germline (reference sequence). The CDR3 length is 13 residues.

The chain couples TRBV6-6 to TRBJ1-2; TRBD1 agrees at 9 bases. The germline V gene encodes CDR1 MNHNY and CDR2 SVGAGI (reference sequence). The V segment lost 0 bases and the J segment 8 bases; nucleotides outside the gene matches: 10. This CDR3 spans 16 amino acids. CDR3 nucleotide sequence: TGTGCCAGCAGTTACTCGGGGGGAGGGACAGGGATCGGCTACACCTTC. This sequence encodes CASSYSGGGTGIGYTF.

V is TRBV7-9 and J is TRBJ1-1; D gene ambiguous. Trimming cost V 5 bases and J 1 base, with 8 bases left between them. From germline, CDR1 is SEHNR and CDR2 FQNEAQ (reference sequence). The CDR3 totals 13 residues. The CDR3 DNA is TGTGCCAGCAGCCCCCGGTCGAACACTGAAGCTTTCTTT. As protein: CASSPRSNTEAFF.

This sequence joins TRBV18 and TRBJ2-2, with D possibly matching TRBD2 (5 bases). The V end was cut by 3 bases, the J end by 5 bases, with 10 bases between. This CDR3 has 14 amino acids. Germline values: CDR1 KGHSH, CDR2 LQKENI. The CDR3 region is CASSPNGGTGELFF. CDR3 nucleotide sequence: TGTGCCAGCTCACCTAATGGCGGGACCGGGGAGCTGTTTTTT.

J is TRBJ1-1 and V is TRBV12-3 or TRBV12-4; tentative D call: TRBD1 (5 bases). This CDR3 has 14 amino acids. The V end was cut by 2 bases, the J end by 4 bases, with 11 bases between. The DNA of the CDR3 is TGTGCCAGCAGTTTAAGGGGTGTAGGCACTGAAGCTTTCTTT. Its translation: CASSLRGVGTEAFF.

The V gene is TRBV7-8, the J gene TRBJ1-5; D perhaps matches TRBD1 (6 bases). This CDR3 is built from 18 residues. Trimming shortened V by 0 bases and J by 5 bases, and 20 bases separated the two germline ends. Per the germline V gene, CDR1 is SGHVS and CDR2 is FQNEAQ. The CDR3 protein is CASSLARSGASQDQPQHF. The CDR3 DNA sequence: TGTGCCAGCAGCTTAGCCCGGTCAGGGGCCTCTCAGGATCAGCCCCAGCATTTT. Drawing the rest from reference TRBV7-8 and TRBJ1-5, the complete variable domain is GAGVSQSPRYKVAKRGQDVALRCDPISGHVSLFWYQQALGQGPEFLTYFQNEAQLDKSGLPSDRFFAERPEGSVSTLKIQRTQQEDSAVYLCASSLARSGASQDQPQHFGDGTRLSIL.

The chain couples TRBV4-2 to TRBJ2-1; 8 nucleotides match TRBD2. The CDR3 runs 17 residues. V dropped 4 bases and J dropped 7; count of bases not matched to a gene: 15. The germline gives CDR1 LGHNA, CDR2 YNFKEQ. The CDR3 sequence: CASSLLAGGGSFNEQFF. Here the CDR3 DNA reads TGTGCCAGCAGCCTCCTGGCGGGAGGAGGGTCCTTTAATGAGCAGTTCTTC.

The CDR3 region is CASSRTGTDEAFF. The CDR3 nucleotides are TGTGCCAGCAGCAGGACAGGGACCGACGAAGCTTTCTTT. The V call is TRBV5-4, the J call TRBJ1-1; 8 nucleotides agree with TRBD1. Trimming at V came to 4 bases and at J to 8 bases, leaving 7 bases not matched to a gene. The germline CDR1 and CDR2 sequences are SGHNT and YYREEE (reference sequence). The length of the CDR3 is 13 residues.

V gene TRBV30 combines with J gene TRBJ2-2, with TRBD1 matching 7 bases. The germline V gene encodes CDR1 GTSNPN and CDR2 SVGIG (reference sequence). The CDR3 is made up of 14 amino acids. V trimming: 5 bases; J trimming: 5 bases; junction bases outside the gene matches: 8. The CDR3 DNA reads as TGTGCCTGGGCGACAGGGCGTGGGACCGGGGAGCTGTTTTTT. Amino acids: CAWATGRGTGELFF. Variable domain in full (rest from reference TRBV30 and TRBJ2-2): SQTIHQWPATLVQPVGSPLSLECTVEGTSNPNLYWYRQAAGRGLQLLFYSVGIGQISSEVPQNLSASRPQDRQFILSSKKLLLSDSGFYLCAWATGRGTGELFFGEGSRLTVL.

This chain connects TRBV7-2 to TRBJ2-5, with 7 bases that match TRBD1. Trimming at V came to 6 bases and at J to 2 bases, leaving 9 bases not matched to a gene. The CDR3 is 15 amino acids. CDR1 is SGHTA, CDR2 FQGNSA, per germline. CDR3 residues: CASRPGTAEQETQYF. The CDR3 DNA follows: TGTGCCAGCAGGCCTGGGACAGCTGAACAAGAGACCCAGTACTTC.

In DNA, the CDR3 is TGTGCCAGCAGCCGGCAAAGGGGCGGGAATGAGCAGTTCTTC. The encoded protein is CASSRQRGGNEQFF. The V call is TRBV5-4, the J call TRBJ2-1; D could derive from TRBD1 or TRBD2 (5 bases each). This CDR3 has 14 amino acids. Trimming cost V 4 bases and J 7 bases, with 15 bases left between them. Germline values: CDR1 SGHNT, CDR2 YYREEE (reference sequence).

V gene TRBV18 combines with J gene TRBJ1-1, with D possibly TRBD1 on 6 matching bases. The V end was cut by 4 bases, the J end by 8 bases, with 14 bases between. Germline CDR1 and CDR2: KGHSH and LQKENI. The CDR3 sequence is 13 residues long. The CDR3 loop is CASSRRQVPEAFF. CDR3 sequence (DNA): TGTGCCAGCTCACGTCGACAGGTCCCGGAAGCTTTCTTT. Full variable domain (rest looked up from reference TRBV18 and TRBJ1-1): NAGVMQNPRHLVRRRGQEARLRCSPMKGHSHVYWYRQLPEEGLKFMVYLQKENIIDESGMPKERFSAEFPKEGPSILRIQQVVRGDSAAYFCASSRRQVPEAFFGQGTRLTVV.

The chain combines TRBV20-1 with TRBJ1-2; D perhaps matches TRBD1 (5 bases). Trimming stripped 6 bases from V and 2 bases from J, with 13 bases between. The CDR3 length is 13 residues. Germline CDR1 DFQATT, CDR2 SNEGSKA (reference sequence). This chain's CDR3 is CSAGDGGNYGYTF. CDR3 DNA sequence: TGCAGTGCCGGGGACGGGGGGAACTATGGCTACACCTTC.

The chain has TRBV2 and TRBJ2-1; weak D call: TRBD2 (6 bases). This CDR3 is built from 15 residues. Germline V lookup: CDR1 SNHLY, CDR2 FYNNEI. V was clipped by 2 bases and J by 0 bases, with 8 bases between them. The CDR3 DNA is TGTGCCAGCAGTGAAAGGAGGGGCTCCTACAATGAGCAGTTCTTC. It codes for CASSERRGSYNEQFF.

This clonotype was picked up a small number of times. The rearrangement uses TRBV5-1 and TRBJ1-1; unclear D gene. The CDR3 extends over 14 amino acids. Trimming shortened V by 0 bases and J by 1 base, and 7 bases separated the two germline ends. CDR1 is SGHRS and CDR2 is YFSETQ in the germline V gene. CDR3 in amino acids: CASSLEGTNTEAFF. The CDR3 bases are TGCGCCAGCAGCTTGGAGGGCACGAACACTGAAGCTTTCTTT.

The rearrangement joins TRBV25-1 to TRBJ2-5; a possible D gene is TRBD2 (6 bases). From germline, CDR1 is MGHDK and CDR2 SYGVNS. The CDR3 sequence is 13 residues long. Trimming took off 0 bases at V and 4 bases at J, with 6 bases between the two ends. The DNA for the CDR3 is TGTGCCAGCAGTGAATACGGGGGAGAGACCCAGTACTTC. This translates into CASSEYGGETQYF.

The chain couples TRBV7-8 to TRBJ2-7; 8 positions agree with TRBD1. V lost 5 bases, J lost 3 bases, and 15 bases stayed unmatched. This CDR3 region has 17 residues. Germline-derived CDR1 and CDR2 are SGHVS and FQNEAQ. CDR3: CASSTHLGQGKFYEQYF. For the CDR3, the DNA is TGTGCCAGCAGCACCCACCTTGGACAGGGAAAATTCTACGAGCAGTACTTC.

The J gene is TRBJ2-5, the V gene TRBV5-4; tentative D call: TRBD1 (6 bases). V dropped 3 bases and J dropped 3 bases, with 18 bases sitting between them. The germline CDR1 and CDR2 sequences are SGHNT and YYREEE (reference sequence). CDR3 length equals 16 residues. This CDR3 is CASSSPHDRPKETQYF. The CDR3 DNA follows: TGTGCCAGCAGCTCTCCCCATGACAGGCCAAAAGAGACCCAGTACTTC.

The chain employs TRBV10-2 and TRBJ2-7, with D possibly being TRBD2 (6 bases). Germline assignment: CDR1 WSHSY and CDR2 SAAADI. Trimming pared 7 bases from V and 5 bases from J, leaving 18 bases between. The CDR3 runs to 14 residues. As DNA, the CDR3 is TGCGCCAGCAAAGGTAGCGGCGGGACCGACGAGCAGTACTTC. Protein product: CASKGSGGTDEQYF.

The genes are TRBV6-4 and TRBJ2-1, with no clear D. The CDR3 length is 15 residues. The germline V gene encodes CDR1 MRHNA and CDR2 SNTAGT. With 4 bases removed from V and 1 base from J, the gap between germline ends came to 11 bases. The CDR3 loop reads CASSAGVGSYNEQFF. The CDR3 nucleotides are TGTGCCAGCAGTGCCGGTGTCGGATCCTACAATGAGCAGTTCTTC.

J is TRBJ2-2 and V is TRBV29-1, with D possibly TRBD2 on 6 matching bases. Germline-derived CDR1 and CDR2 are SQVTM and ANQGSEA. Trimming left V 2 bases short and J 5 bases short, with 12 bases between. The CDR3 spans 14 residues. DNA for the CDR3: TGCAGCGTTGAAACCGGGAGCCAAACCGGGGAGCTGTTTTTT. Translated, it gives CSVETGSQTGELFF.

This sequence joins TRBV30 and TRBJ2-1; 7 bases match TRBD2. The CDR3 spans 16 residues. From germline, CDR1 is GTSNPN and CDR2 SVGIG (reference sequence). Trimming took 4 bases from V and 6 from J; bases not matched to a gene: 15. The CDR3 here is CAWNPKRGGLINEQFF. CDR3 in DNA: TGTGCCTGGAACCCCAAACGCGGGGGATTAATCAATGAGCAGTTCTTC. Full variable domain (outside the CDR3, taken from reference TRBV30 and TRBJ2-1): SQTIHQWPATLVQPVGSPLSLECTVEGTSNPNLYWYRQAAGRGLQLLFYSVGIGQISSEVPQNLSASRPQDRQFILSSKKLLLSDSGFYLCAWNPKRGGLINEQFFGPGTRLTVL.

This chain links TRBV12-3 or TRBV12-4 with TRBJ1-2; D remains ambiguous. The length of the CDR3 is 13 residues. With 1 base removed from V and 6 bases from J, the gap between germline ends came to 9 bases. The CDR3 loop reads CASSLGVSHGYTF. The DNA for the CDR3 is TGTGCCAGCAGTTTAGGGGTGTCGCATGGCTACACCTTC.

This clonotype has only one observation. The chain recombines TRBV7-9 with TRBJ2-2; TRBD2 aligns across 7 bases. There are 16 residues in the CDR3. CDR1 is SEHNR and CDR2 is FQNEAQ in the germline V gene (reference sequence). The trim removed 2 bases at V and 1 base at J, leaving 4 bases unmatched. CDR3 protein: CASSLYASGNTGELFF. The CDR3 DNA is TGTGCCAGCAGCTTATACGCTAGCGGGAACACCGGGGAGCTGTTTTTT.

This chain joins TRBV23-1 and TRBJ2-7; D is ambiguous. TRBV23-1 is annotated as an ORF whose role is uncertain. This CDR3 comprises 13 residues. Deletions cut 3 bases from V and 7 bases from J, with 13 bases between. CDR3 protein: CASSHRRRGEQYF. CDR3 bases: TGCGCCAGCAGTCACAGGCGTCGAGGAGAGCAGTACTTC.

The chain uses TRBV29-1 and TRBJ2-1; D perhaps matches TRBD2 (6 bases). V lost 4 bases, J lost 6 bases, and 13 bases lay in between. CDR3 length: 13 amino acids. From germline, CDR1 is SQVTM and CDR2 ANQGSEA. CDR3 residues: CSVGRNGGNEQFF. The CDR3 nucleotides read TGCAGCGTTGGAAGAAACGGGGGCAATGAGCAGTTCTTC.